The 9 T cell receptor beta chains given below trace back to one sample, sequenced in a study of human T cells and chemical hapten exposure. TCRdb re-derived calls from the RACE reads in MiXCR, one entry per CDR3 protein. The table has tens of thousands of distinct CDR3 sequences, around 6.6% seen once. The time point was: pre-sensitization, week 0. Noted treatment: therapeutic diphenylcyclopropenone sensitization with weekly scalp DPC. The source material was whole blood, sampled in connection with sensitization to the hapten diphenylcyclopropenone (DPC). Receptor source: a woman under 40 with alopecia areata. Some clones in this sample may be carry-over from other donors' samples.

This clonotype was found a few times. The J gene is TRBJ1-1, the V gene TRBV29-1, with TRBD1 matching over 9 bases. The CDR3 extends over 13 amino acids. CDR1 and CDR2 (germline): SQVTM, ANQGSEA. The V and J ends lost 5 bases and 6 bases, in that order; junction bases with no gene match: 7. CDR3 DNA: TGCAGCGTTTACAGGGGGCCATCCCCTGAAGCTTTCTTT. Its protein is CSVYRGPSPEAFF.

The V gene is TRBV10-3, the J gene TRBJ1-5; 10 bases are a match to TRBD1. The CDR3 covers 14 residues. Germline CDR1 and CDR2: ENHRY and SYGVKD. The trim removed 9 bases at V and 3 bases at J, leaving 5 bases unmatched. CDR3 sequence (DNA): TGTGCCATTGGGGGGACAGGGGACAATCAGCCCCAGCATTTT. Its protein is CAIGGTGDNQPQHF.

This clonotype was observed at least ten times. J is TRBJ2-3 and V is TRBV5-1, with TRBD2 matching over 11 bases. CDR1 and CDR2 (germline): SGHRS, YFSETQ. The CDR3 totals 16 residues. Trimming removed 4 bases from V and 2 bases from J; junction bases left unmatched: 6. The CDR3 DNA sequence: TGCGCCAGCAGCACCCTACTAGCGGGGGCCACAGATACGCAGTATTTT. Its translation: CASSTLLAGATDTQYF.

This clonotype was observed many times. The CDR3 protein is CSATAGGVYEQYF. The CDR3 DNA follows: TGCAGTGCTACAGCGGGGGGTGTCTACGAGCAGTACTTC. The J gene is TRBJ2-7, the V gene TRBV20-1; 9 bases align to TRBD2. Unmatched junction bases numbered 4, after V lost 4 bases and J lost 3 bases. Germline V gene lookup returns CDR1 DFQATT and CDR2 SNEGSKA (reference sequence). The CDR3 sequence is 13 residues long.

Details on this clonotype: This sequence may be a read error, since a much larger clone differs from it by one base. The V gene is TRBV4-1, the J gene TRBJ1-4; 9 nucleotides align to TRBD1. The germline gives CDR1 MGHRA, CDR2 YSYEKL. This CDR3 region has 14 residues. CDR3 DNA: TGCGCCAGCAGCCACGGACAGGGGTATGAAAAACTGTCTTTT. Translation gives CASSHGQGYEKLSF.

This clonotype has at least ten counts. This sequence joins TRBV20-1 and TRBJ2-3, with 11 bases that match TRBD2. Germline V gene sequence: CDR1 DFQATT, CDR2 SNEGSKA (reference sequence). The length of the CDR3 is 14 residues. The CDR3 spells CRVAGGLFTDTQYF. In DNA form, the CDR3 reads TGCAGAGTAGCGGGGGGGCTTTTCACAGATACGCAGTATTTT.

There are many counts of this clonotype. The chain employs TRBV6-6 and TRBJ2-1; no definite D call. This CDR3 is built from 15 residues. The germline V gene encodes CDR1 MNHNY and CDR2 SVGAGI (reference sequence). Trimming removed 6 bases from V and 0 bases from J, with 12 bases in between. CDR3 bases: TGTGCCAGCAGCCTTCTAGAGAGCTCCTACAATGAGCAGTTCTTC. Protein product: CASSLLESSYNEQFF.

The V call is TRBV5-1, the J call TRBJ1-4; D remains unclear. Germline CDR1 SGHRS, CDR2 YFSETQ. CDR3 length equals 14 residues. V was trimmed by 3 bases and J by 5 bases, leaving 11 bases between them. Written as DNA, the CDR3 is TGCGCCAGCAGCTATATGGCGCGAAATGAAAAACTGTTTTTT. It is translated as CASSYMARNEKLFF.

This clonotype was picked up many times. The chain has TRBV7-2 and TRBJ1-1; maybe TRBD1 (5 bases). Germline V gene lookup returns CDR1 SGHTA and CDR2 FQGNSA. V lost 1 base, J lost 4 bases, and 13 bases lay in between. The CDR3 is 15 amino acids. The CDR3 spells CASSLVGAGFTEAFF. CDR3 in DNA: TGTGCCAGCAGCTTAGTAGGCGCAGGGTTCACTGAAGCTTTCTTT.